This TCR beta chain was sequenced for a study of identical twins. Study outcomes and limitations: Not following the same donors, the study drew its conclusions from cross-sectional statistical analysis. Excess sharing by twins proved weaker in beta out-of-frame sequences.

TCRdb fed the 5' RACE reads into MiXCR, producing one record per CDR3 protein. The data show roughly 630,000 distinct CDR3 sequences, roughly 7.2% seen once. This clonotype was seen repeatedly, ten times or more. The target antigen is unknown. Donors uniformly comprised healthy Caucasians. This CDR3 is built from 17 residues. The V gene's germline CDR1 is DFQATT and CDR2 SNEGSKA (reference sequence). With 1 base clipped from V and 2 bases from J, the junction kept 9 bases outside the gene matches. The data were also submitted as part of a second study, on yellow fever vaccine responses in identical twins. From that report: Reportedly, the response of twins' T cells to the vaccine seemed partly convergent, partly personalized.

The receptor comes from a woman aged 18-29 years in good health. Sequencing input: PBMCs. The chain is built from TRBV20-1 and TRBJ2-5, with 11 bases matching TRBD2. CDR3 nucleotide sequence: TGCAGTGCTAGAGGAGTAGCGGGAGGGCCCGGGCAAGAGACCCAGTACTTC. It yields the protein CSARGVAGGPGQETQYF.